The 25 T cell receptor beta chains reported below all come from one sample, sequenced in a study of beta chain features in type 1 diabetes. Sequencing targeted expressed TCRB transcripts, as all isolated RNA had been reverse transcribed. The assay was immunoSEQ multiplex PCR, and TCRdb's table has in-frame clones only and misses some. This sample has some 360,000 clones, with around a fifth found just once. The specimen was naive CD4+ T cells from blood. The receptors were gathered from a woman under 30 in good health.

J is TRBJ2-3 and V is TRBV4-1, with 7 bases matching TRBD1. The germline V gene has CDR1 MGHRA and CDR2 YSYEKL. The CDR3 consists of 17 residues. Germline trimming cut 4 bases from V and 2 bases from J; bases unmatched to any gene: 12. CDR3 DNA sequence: TGCGCCAGCAGCCTCTTCCCCGGGACAGCCAACACAGATACGCAGTATTTT. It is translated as CASSLFPGTANTDTQYF.

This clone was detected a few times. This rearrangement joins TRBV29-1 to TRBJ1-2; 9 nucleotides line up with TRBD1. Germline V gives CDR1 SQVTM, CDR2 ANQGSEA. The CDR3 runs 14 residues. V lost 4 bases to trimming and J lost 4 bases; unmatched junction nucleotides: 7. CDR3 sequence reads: CSVVGQGRIYGYTF. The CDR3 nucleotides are TGCAGCGTTGTCGGACAGGGGAGGATCTATGGCTACACCTTC.

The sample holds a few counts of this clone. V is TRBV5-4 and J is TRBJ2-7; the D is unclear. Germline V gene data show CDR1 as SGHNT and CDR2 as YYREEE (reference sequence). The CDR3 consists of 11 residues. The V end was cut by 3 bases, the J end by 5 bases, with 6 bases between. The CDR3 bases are TGTGCCAGCAGCTGGGCCGACGAGCAGTACTTC. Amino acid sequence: CASSWADEQYF.

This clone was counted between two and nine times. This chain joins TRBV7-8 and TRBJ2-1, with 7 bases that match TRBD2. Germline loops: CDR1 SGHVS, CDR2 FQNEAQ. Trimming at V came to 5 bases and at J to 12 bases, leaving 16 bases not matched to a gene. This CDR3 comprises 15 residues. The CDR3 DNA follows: TGTGCCAGCAGCCAGCTCAGGAGCGGGGAGGTTATGCAGTTCTTC. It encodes CASSQLRSGEVMQFF.

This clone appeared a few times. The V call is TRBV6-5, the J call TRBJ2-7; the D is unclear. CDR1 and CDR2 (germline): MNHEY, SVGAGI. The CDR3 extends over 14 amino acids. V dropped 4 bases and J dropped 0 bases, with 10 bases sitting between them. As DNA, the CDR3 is TGTGCCAGCAGTTTTGGTGGCTTCTCCTACGAGCAGTACTTC. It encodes CASSFGGFSYEQYF.

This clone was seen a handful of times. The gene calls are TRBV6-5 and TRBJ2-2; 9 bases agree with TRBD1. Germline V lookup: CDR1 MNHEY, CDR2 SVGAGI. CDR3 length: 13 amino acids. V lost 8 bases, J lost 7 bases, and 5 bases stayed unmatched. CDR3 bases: TGTGCCAGCCGGGACAGGGTGAACGGGGAGCTGTTTTTT. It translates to CASRDRVNGELFF.

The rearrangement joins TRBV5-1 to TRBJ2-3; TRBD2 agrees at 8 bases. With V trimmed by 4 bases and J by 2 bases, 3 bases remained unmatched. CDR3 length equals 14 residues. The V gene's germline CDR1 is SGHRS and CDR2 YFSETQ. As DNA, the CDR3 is TGCGCCAGCAGCCGGGGGGGATACACAGATACGCAGTATTTT. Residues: CASSRGGYTDTQYF.

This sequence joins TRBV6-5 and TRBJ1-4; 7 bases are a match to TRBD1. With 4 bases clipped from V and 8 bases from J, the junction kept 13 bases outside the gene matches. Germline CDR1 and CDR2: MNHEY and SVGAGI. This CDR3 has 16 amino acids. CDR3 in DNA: TGTGCCAGCAGTTCATCCTGGAGGACAGGTTTGGAAAAACTGTTTTTT. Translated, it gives CASSSSWRTGLEKLFF.

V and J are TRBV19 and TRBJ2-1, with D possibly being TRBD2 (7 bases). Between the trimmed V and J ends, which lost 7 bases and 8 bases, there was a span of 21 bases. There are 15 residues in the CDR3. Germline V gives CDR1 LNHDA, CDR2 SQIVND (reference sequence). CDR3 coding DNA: TGTGCCAGTATCGGGGGGCGCGTGGGGCGCGATGAGCAGTTCTTC. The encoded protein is CASIGGRVGRDEQFF.

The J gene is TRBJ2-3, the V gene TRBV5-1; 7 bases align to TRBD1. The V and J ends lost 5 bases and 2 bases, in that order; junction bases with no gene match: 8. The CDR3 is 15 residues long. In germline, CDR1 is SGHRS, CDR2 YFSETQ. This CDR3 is CASSSQGVDTDTQYF. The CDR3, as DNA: TGCGCCAGCAGTTCCCAGGGGGTGGACACAGATACGCAGTATTTT.

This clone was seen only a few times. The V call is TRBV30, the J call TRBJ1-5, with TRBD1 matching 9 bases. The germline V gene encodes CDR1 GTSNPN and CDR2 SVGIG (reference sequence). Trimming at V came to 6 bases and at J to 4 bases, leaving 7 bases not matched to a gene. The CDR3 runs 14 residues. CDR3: CACKSGTGNQPQHF. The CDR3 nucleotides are TGTGCCTGCAAATCCGGGACAGGGAATCAGCCCCAGCATTTT.

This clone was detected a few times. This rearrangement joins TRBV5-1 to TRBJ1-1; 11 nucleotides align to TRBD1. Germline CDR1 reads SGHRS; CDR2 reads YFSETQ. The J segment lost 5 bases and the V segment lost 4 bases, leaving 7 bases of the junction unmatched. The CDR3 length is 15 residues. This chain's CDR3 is CASSPGQGAETEAFF. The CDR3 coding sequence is TGCGCCAGCAGCCCAGGACAGGGGGCTGAAACTGAAGCTTTCTTT.

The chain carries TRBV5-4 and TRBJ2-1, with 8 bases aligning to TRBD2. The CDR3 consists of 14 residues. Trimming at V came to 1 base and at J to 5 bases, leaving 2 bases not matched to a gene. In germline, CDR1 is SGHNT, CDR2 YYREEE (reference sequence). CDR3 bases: TGTGCCAGCAGCTTGAAGACTAGCGACAATGAGCAGTTCTTC. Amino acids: CASSLKTSDNEQFF.

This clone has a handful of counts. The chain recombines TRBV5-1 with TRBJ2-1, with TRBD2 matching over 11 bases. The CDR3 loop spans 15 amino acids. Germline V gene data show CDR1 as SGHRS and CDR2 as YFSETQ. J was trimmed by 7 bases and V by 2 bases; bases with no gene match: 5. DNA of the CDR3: TGCGCCAGCAGCTTAGGTAGCGGGAGGGGTAATGAGCAGTTCTTC. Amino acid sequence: CASSLGSGRGNEQFF.

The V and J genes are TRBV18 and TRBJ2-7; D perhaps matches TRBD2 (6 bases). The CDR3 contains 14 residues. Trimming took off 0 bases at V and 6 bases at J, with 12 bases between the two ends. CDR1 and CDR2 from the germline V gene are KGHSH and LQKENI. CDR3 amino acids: CASSPPSSVGEQYF. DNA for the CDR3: TGTGCCAGCTCACCACCTTCTAGCGTTGGCGAGCAGTACTTC.

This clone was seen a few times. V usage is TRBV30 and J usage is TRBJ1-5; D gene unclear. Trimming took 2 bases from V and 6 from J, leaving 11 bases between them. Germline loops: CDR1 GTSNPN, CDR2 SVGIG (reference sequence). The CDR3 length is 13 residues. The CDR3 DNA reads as TGTGCCTGGAGTCTGGAGCGCGGTCAGCCCCAGCATTTT. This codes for CAWSLERGQPQHF.

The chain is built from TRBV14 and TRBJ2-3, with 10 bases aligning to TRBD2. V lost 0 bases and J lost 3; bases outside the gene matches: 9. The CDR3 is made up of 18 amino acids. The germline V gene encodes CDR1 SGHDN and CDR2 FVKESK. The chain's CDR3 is CASSQEGLAFKGTDTQYF. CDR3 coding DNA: TGTGCCAGCAGCCAAGAGGGACTAGCGTTCAAGGGGACAGATACGCAGTATTTT. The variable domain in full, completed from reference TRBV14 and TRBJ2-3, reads EAGVTQFPSHSVIEKGQTVTLRCDPISGHDNLYWYRRVMGKEIKFLLHFVKESKQDESGMPNNRFLAERTGGTYSTLKVQPAELEDSGVYFCASSQEGLAFKGTDTQYFGPGTRLTVL.

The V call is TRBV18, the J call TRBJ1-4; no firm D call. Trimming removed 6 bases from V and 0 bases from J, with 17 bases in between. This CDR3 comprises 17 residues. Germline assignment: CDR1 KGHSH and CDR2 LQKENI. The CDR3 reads CASSPLPSGSTNEKLFF. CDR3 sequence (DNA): TGTGCCAGCTCTCCTCTACCCTCCGGGTCAACTAATGAAAAACTGTTTTTT.

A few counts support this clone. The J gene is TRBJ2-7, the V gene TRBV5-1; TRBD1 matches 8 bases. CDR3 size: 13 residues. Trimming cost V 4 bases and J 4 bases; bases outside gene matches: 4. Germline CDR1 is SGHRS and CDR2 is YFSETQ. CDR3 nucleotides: TGCGCCAGCAGCACGCGACAGGGGTACGAGCAGTACTTC. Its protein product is CASSTRQGYEQYF.

CDR3 residues: CASSLARTGDNSPLHF. CDR3 DNA: TGTGCCAGCAGCTTAGCCCGGACAGGGGATAATTCACCCCTCCACTTT. V and J are TRBV7-2 and TRBJ1-6; TRBD1 matches 9 bases. J gave up 5 bases and V 0 bases, and 2 bases lay outside the gene matches. CDR3 size: 16 residues. Germline V lookup: CDR1 SGHTA, CDR2 FQGNSA. Supplemented by reference TRBV7-2 and TRBJ1-6, the full variable domain reads GAGVSQSPSNKVTEKGKDVELRCDPISGHTALYWYRQSLGQGLEFLIYFQGNSAPDKSGLPSDRFSAERTGGSVSTLTIQRTQQEDSAVYLCASSLARTGDNSPLHFGNGTRLTVT.

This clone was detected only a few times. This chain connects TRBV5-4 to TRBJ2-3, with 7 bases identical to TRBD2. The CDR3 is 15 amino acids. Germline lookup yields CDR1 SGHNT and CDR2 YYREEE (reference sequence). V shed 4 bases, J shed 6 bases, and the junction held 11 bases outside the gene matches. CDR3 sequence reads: CASSPRGLAEDTQYF. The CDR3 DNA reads TGTGCCAGCAGCCCCCGAGGGCTAGCGGAGGATACGCAGTATTTT. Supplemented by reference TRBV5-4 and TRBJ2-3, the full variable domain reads ETGVTQSPTHLIKTRGQQVTLRCSSQSGHNTVSWYQQALGQGPQFIFQYYREEENGRGNFPPRFSGLQFPNYSSELNVNALELDDSALYLCASSPRGLAEDTQYFGPGTRLTVL.

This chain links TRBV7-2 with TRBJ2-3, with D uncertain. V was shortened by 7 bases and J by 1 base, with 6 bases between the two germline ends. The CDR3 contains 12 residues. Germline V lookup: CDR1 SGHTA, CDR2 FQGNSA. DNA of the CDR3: TGTGCCAGCACACCGGGCACAGATACGCAGTATTTT. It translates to CASTPGTDTQYF.

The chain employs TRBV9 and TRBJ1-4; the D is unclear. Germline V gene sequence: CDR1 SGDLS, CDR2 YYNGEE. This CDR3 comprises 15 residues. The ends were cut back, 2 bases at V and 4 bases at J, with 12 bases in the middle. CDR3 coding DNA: TGTGCCAGCAGCGTTAGTCGTGGAGGTAATGAAAAACTGTTTTTT. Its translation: CASSVSRGGNEKLFF.

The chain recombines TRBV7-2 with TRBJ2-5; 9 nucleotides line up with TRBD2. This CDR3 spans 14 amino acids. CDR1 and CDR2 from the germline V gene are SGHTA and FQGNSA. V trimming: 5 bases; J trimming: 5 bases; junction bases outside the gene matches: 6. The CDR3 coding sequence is TGTGCCAGCAGCCTTGGGACTAGCTGGGAGACCCAGTACTTC. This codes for CASSLGTSWETQYF.

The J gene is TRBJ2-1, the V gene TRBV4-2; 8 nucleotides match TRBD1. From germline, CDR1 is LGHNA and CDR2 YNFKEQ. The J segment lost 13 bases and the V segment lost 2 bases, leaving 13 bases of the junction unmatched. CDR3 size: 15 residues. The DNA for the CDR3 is TGTGCCAGCAGCCAAAACGGTCCGCCTACAGGGGGACAGTTCTTC. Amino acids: CASSQNGPPTGGQFF.